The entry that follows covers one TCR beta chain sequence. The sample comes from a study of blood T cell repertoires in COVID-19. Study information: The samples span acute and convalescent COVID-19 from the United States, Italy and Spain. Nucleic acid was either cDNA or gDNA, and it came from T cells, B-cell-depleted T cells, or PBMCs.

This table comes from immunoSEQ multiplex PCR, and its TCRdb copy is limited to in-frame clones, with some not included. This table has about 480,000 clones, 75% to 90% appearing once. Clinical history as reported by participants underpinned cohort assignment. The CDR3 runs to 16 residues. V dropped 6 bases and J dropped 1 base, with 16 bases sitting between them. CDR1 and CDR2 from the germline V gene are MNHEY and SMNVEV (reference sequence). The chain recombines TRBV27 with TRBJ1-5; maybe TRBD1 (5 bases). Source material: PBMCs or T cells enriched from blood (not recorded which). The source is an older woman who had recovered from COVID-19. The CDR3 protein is CASSLRGGISNQPQHF. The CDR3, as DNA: TGTGCCAGCAGCCTGAGGGGAGGGATAAGCAATCAGCCCCAGCATTTT.